Below, 25 T cell receptor beta chains from the same sample are listed, as sequenced in a study of blood T cell repertoires in COVID-19. TCRdb's copy holds only in-frame clones and misses some; the assay was immunoSEQ multiplex PCR. The profile covers some 260,000 clones, with more than 70% appearing a single time and 0.75% to 1% taken by the ten largest. Sequenced input: peripheral blood. These TCRs come from a middle-aged woman who had recovered from COVID-19.

J is TRBJ1-2 and V is TRBV29-1; a weak D match, TRBD1 (6 bases). V was pared by 7 bases and J by 2 bases, with 14 bases between. Looked up from germline, CDR1 is SQVTM and CDR2 is ANQGSEA. The CDR3 loop spans 13 amino acids. The CDR3 nucleotides are TGCAGCGGTTCGGGGGGCAGAAACTATGGCTACACCTTC. Translation gives CSGSGGRNYGYTF.

This chain links TRBV3-1 (or the pseudogene TRBV3-2) with TRBJ2-1, with 8 bases lining up with TRBD2. J lost 5 bases, V lost 4 bases, and 4 bases had no gene match. This CDR3 has 14 amino acids. Per germline, CDR1 LGHDT and CDR2 YNNKEL (reference sequence). This CDR3 reads CASSPQLADNEQFF. The CDR3 DNA reads TGTGCCAGCAGCCCCCAACTAGCGGACAATGAGCAGTTCTTC.

The chain combines TRBV4-3 with TRBJ1-5; 7 bases are shared with TRBD1. V lost 0 bases, J lost 5 bases, and 4 bases stayed unmatched. The V gene's germline CDR1 is LGHNA and CDR2 YSLEER. The CDR3 totals 15 residues. The CDR3 nucleotides are TGCGCCAGCAGCCAAGAGGGGACAGTAGATCAGCCCCAGCATTTT. Translated, it gives CASSQEGTVDQPQHF.

This clone was observed a single time. V gene TRBV7-9 combines with J gene TRBJ1-1, with D possibly TRBD1 on 5 matching bases. In germline, CDR1 is SEHNR, CDR2 FQNEAQ (reference sequence). Trimming took 7 bases from V and 8 from J, leaving 17 bases between them. This CDR3 has 13 amino acids. CDR3 residues: CASTQGAGREAFF. The DNA for the CDR3 is TGTGCCAGCACCCAAGGGGCCGGGAGAGAAGCTTTCTTT.

In this sample, this clone turned up once. The V and J genes are TRBV9 and TRBJ1-2, with unresolved D. Germline lookup yields CDR1 SGDLS and CDR2 YYNGEE. CDR3 length: 14 amino acids. The V end lost 0 bases, the J end lost 8 bases, and 14 bases lay between the germline ends. CDR3 sequence (DNA): TGTGCCAGCAGCGTAGGGGGAGGCCTCGGGGGCTACACCTTC. Its protein product is CASSVGGGLGGYTF.

This chain uses TRBV5-1 with TRBJ1-3; TRBD1 is a possible D gene (5 bases). CDR3 length: 15 amino acids. CDR1 is SGHRS and CDR2 is YFSETQ in the germline V gene. Trimming took off 5 bases at V and 0 bases at J, with 12 bases between the two ends. In DNA, the CDR3 is TGCGCCAGCAGGTGTGGGGCTAACTCTGGAAACACCATATATTTT. Its translation is CASRCGANSGNTIYF.

The chain joins TRBV2 to TRBJ1-2; D gene ambiguous. Trimming took off 4 bases at V and 5 bases at J, with 8 bases between the two ends. CDR3 size: 12 residues. CDR1 is SNHLY and CDR2 is FYNNEI in the germline V gene. The CDR3 is CASSAPRYGYTF. CDR3 in DNA: TGTGCCAGCAGTGCCCCTAGGTATGGCTACACCTTC.

This sequence joins TRBV5-4 and TRBJ2-1; D is perhaps TRBD2 (5 bases). V shed 0 bases and J shed 6 bases, with 7 bases lying between them. Germline-derived CDR1 and CDR2 are SGHNT and YYREEE (reference sequence). The CDR3 runs 13 residues. The CDR3 nucleotides are TGTGCCAGCAGCTTGGCCGGGATCAATGAGCAGTTCTTC. Translated: CASSLAGINEQFF.

This chain connects TRBV6-5 to TRBJ1-2; D is possibly TRBD1 (5 bases). The CDR3 is 16 amino acids. Trimming cost V 0 bases and J 4 bases, with 15 bases left between them. Germline loops: CDR1 MNHEY, CDR2 SVGAGI. CDR3 in DNA: TGTGCCAGCAGTTACTCGTCCCGGGGCGGGGGCTATGGCTACACCTTC. It specifies CASSYSSRGGGYGYTF.

The J gene is TRBJ2-7, the V gene TRBV30; 11 positions match TRBD2. The J segment lost 6 bases and the V segment lost 3 bases, leaving 7 bases of the junction unmatched. The CDR3 totals 14 residues. Germline V gene sequence: CDR1 GTSNPN, CDR2 SVGIG (reference sequence). CDR3 DNA sequence: TGTGCCTGGAGCGCACTAGCGGGAGTCGGCGAGCAGTACTTC. It encodes CAWSALAGVGEQYF.

The chain combines TRBV7-2 with TRBJ2-7; 7 bases line up with TRBD2. With 4 bases clipped from V and 0 bases from J, the junction kept 6 bases outside the gene matches. Germline CDR1 reads SGHTA; CDR2 reads FQGNSA. The CDR3 has 15 amino acids. This CDR3 reads CASSSRAGPSYEQYF. CDR3 sequence (DNA): TGTGCCAGCAGCTCCCGAGCGGGGCCCTCCTACGAGCAGTACTTC.

This chain links TRBV18 with TRBJ2-5; TRBD2 agrees at 13 bases. The V gene end was trimmed by 3 bases and the J gene end by 5 bases; junction bases not matched to a gene: 12. This CDR3 comprises 18 residues. Germline V gene lookup returns CDR1 KGHSH and CDR2 LQKENI. The CDR3 loop is CASSPFPRTSGSTETQYF. The CDR3 coding sequence is TGTGCCAGCTCACCGTTCCCACGGACTAGCGGGAGTACGGAGACCCAGTACTTC. Together with reference TRBV18 and TRBJ2-5, the CDR3 gives the full variable domain: NAGVMQNPRHLVRRRGQEARLRCSPMKGHSHVYWYRQLPEEGLKFMVYLQKENIIDESGMPKERFSAEFPKEGPSILRIQQVVRGDSAAYFCASSPFPRTSGSTETQYFGPGTRLLVL.

The V gene is TRBV6-5, the J gene TRBJ2-1, with TRBD2 as a possible D gene (5 bases). The CDR3 consists of 12 residues. The V gene's germline CDR1 is MNHEY and CDR2 SVGAGI. The V and J ends lost 8 bases and 0 bases respectively, with 5 bases between them. The CDR3 region is CASGSSYNEQFF. The DNA of the CDR3 is TGTGCCAGCGGGAGCTCCTACAATGAGCAGTTCTTC.

The V gene is TRBV6-2 or TRBV6-3, the J gene TRBJ1-2; D remains ambiguous. Germline loops: CDR1 MNHEY, CDR2 SVGEGT. The CDR3 loop spans 14 amino acids. V shed 0 bases and J shed 4 bases, with 9 bases lying between them. This CDR3 reads CASSYSGSFYGYTF. CDR3 nucleotides: TGTGCCAGCAGTTACTCGGGCAGCTTCTATGGCTACACCTTC.

This clone was observed once. This rearrangement joins TRBV3-1 (or the pseudogene TRBV3-2) to TRBJ2-7, with 7 bases identical to TRBD2. The trim removed 5 bases at V and 2 bases at J, leaving 6 bases unmatched. This CDR3 spans 14 amino acids. Germline CDR1 and CDR2: LGHDT and YNNKEL (reference sequence). The CDR3 protein is CASSSGRIAYEQYF. CDR3 DNA sequence: TGTGCCAGCAGCTCCGGGAGGATAGCCTACGAGCAGTACTTC.

J is TRBJ1-4 and V is TRBV14; D possibly corresponds to TRBD1 (5 bases). The CDR3 extends over 14 amino acids. The germline V and J ends were trimmed by 1 base and 7 bases, with 10 bases remaining between them. The germline CDR1 and CDR2 sequences are SGHDN and FVKESK. Written as DNA, the CDR3 is TGTGCCAGCAGCCAAGTTATGGGGCGTGAAAAACTGTTTTTT. This sequence encodes CASSQVMGREKLFF.

This chain joins TRBV19 and TRBJ1-3; D is perhaps TRBD1 (5 bases). The CDR3 loop spans 19 amino acids. Between the trimmed V and J ends, which lost 3 bases and 1 base, there was a span of 22 bases. The germline V gene encodes CDR1 LNHDA and CDR2 SQIVND (reference sequence). Here the CDR3 reads CASSIPGLGAPKSGNTIYF. The CDR3 bases are TGTGCCAGTAGTATCCCAGGGTTAGGCGCGCCAAAGTCTGGAAACACCATATATTTT.

V is TRBV6-6 and J is TRBJ2-2; 12 bases are shared with TRBD1. Germline CDR1 reads MNHNY; CDR2 reads SVGAGI (reference sequence). Trimming took 2 bases from V and 6 from J; bases not matched to a gene: 4. The CDR3 is 16 residues long. This CDR3 is CASSYPGTGGPGELFF. DNA of the CDR3: TGTGCCAGCAGTTACCCCGGGACAGGGGGCCCCGGGGAGCTGTTTTTT.

The chain combines TRBV6-2 or TRBV6-3 with TRBJ2-1, with TRBD2 matching over 16 bases. The germline V gene encodes CDR1 MNHEY and CDR2 SVGEGT. V was clipped by 6 bases and J by 10 bases; unmatched bases: 9. The CDR3 is made up of 16 amino acids. CDR3: CASSPGTSGRAGEQFF. The CDR3 nucleotides read TGTGCCAGCAGCCCCGGGACTAGCGGGAGGGCCGGGGAGCAGTTCTTC.

The chain combines TRBV6-5 with TRBJ2-1; 9 bases map to TRBD1. The J segment lost 4 bases and the V segment lost 0 bases, leaving 1 base of the junction unmatched. This CDR3 contains 15 residues. Germline lookup yields CDR1 MNHEY and CDR2 SVGAGI. The CDR3 spells CASSYSGTGYNEQFF. The CDR3 DNA follows: TGTGCCAGCAGTTACTCCGGGACAGGGTACAATGAGCAGTTCTTC.

This clone was recorded once. This chain uses TRBV30 with TRBJ2-7, with 9 bases matching TRBD1. Germline V CDR1 and CDR2: GTSNPN, SVGIG (reference sequence). J lost 6 bases, V lost 5 bases, and 14 bases had no gene match. CDR3 length: 15 amino acids. CDR3 sequence: CAWAPGTGTLGEQYF. CDR3 DNA: TGTGCCTGGGCCCCCGGGACAGGGACTCTTGGCGAGCAGTACTTC.

The chain carries TRBV7-9 and TRBJ2-5; tentatively, D is TRBD2 (5 bases). Germline V gene sequence: CDR1 SEHNR, CDR2 FQNEAQ (reference sequence). The V and J ends lost 4 bases and 1 base respectively, with 10 bases between them. This CDR3 is 14 amino acids long. CDR3 residues: CASSWESRQETQYF. The DNA for the CDR3 is TGTGCCAGCAGCTGGGAGTCCCGCCAAGAGACCCAGTACTTC.

This chain uses TRBV6-1 with TRBJ2-3, with 9 bases that match TRBD2. Germline V gene sequence: CDR1 MNHNS, CDR2 SASEGT. V dropped 3 bases and J dropped 6; count of bases not matched to a gene: 4. The CDR3 loop spans 14 amino acids. The CDR3, as DNA: TGTGCCAGCAGTGACCGCAGCGGGAGGGATACGCAGTATTTT. Its translation: CASSDRSGRDTQYF.

This chain connects TRBV7-8 to TRBJ1-2; 7 nucleotides match TRBD1. The CDR3 has 14 amino acids. Germline V gene lookup returns CDR1 SGHVS and CDR2 FQNEAQ. J gave up 8 bases and V 5 bases, and 11 bases lay outside the gene matches. This CDR3 reads CASSRREGAGGYTF. CDR3 in DNA: TGTGCCAGCAGCAGACGCGAGGGGGCGGGCGGCTACACCTTC.

The chain uses TRBV11-2 and TRBJ2-1; D is unclear. Germline loops: CDR1 SGHAT, CDR2 FQNNGV. V was clipped by 0 bases and J by 8 bases, with 11 bases between them. The CDR3 loop spans 14 amino acids. CDR3 sequence (DNA): TGTGCCAGCAGCTTAGAGGCCCCAGGCGATGAGCAGTTCTTC. Its protein product is CASSLEAPGDEQFF.